This record looks at one TCR beta chain sequence and its context. The sample belongs to a study of cytomegalovirus exposure and HLA in healthy donors. The method was immunoSEQ multiplex PCR; TCRdb's version includes in-frame clones alone and lacks a portion of them. The repertoire has about 130,000 clones, 85% to 90% of them found once; the top ten carry 0.95% to 1.5%. The origin of this receptor is a woman aged 18-29 years in good health and CMV-seronegative. What was sequenced was PBMCs.

DNA of the CDR3: TGTGCCATCAGCCGCCAGGGCACCAACTCGAACACCGGGGAGCTGTTTTTT. Translating it yields CAISRQGTNSNTGELFF. The genes are TRBV10-3 and TRBJ2-2; tentative D call: TRBD1 (5 bases). The CDR3 is made up of 17 amino acids. In germline, CDR1 is ENHRY, CDR2 SYGVKD. V was shortened by 6 bases and J by 0 bases, with 17 bases between the two germline ends.